This T cell receptor (beta chain) was retrieved from a study of early stage breast cancer tumors. The germline V and J ends were trimmed by 2 bases and 6 bases, with 3 bases remaining between them. From germline, CDR1 is SGHDT and CDR2 YYEEEE. The CDR3 consists of 11 residues. Blood replicates held 0.5 ug DNA, tumor or normal breast roughly 1.5 ug, two each. Method: immunoSEQ multiplex PCR; TCRdb's copy keeps in-frame clones and lacks some. In the table there are about 5,400 clones, almost 70% of which are singletons. With respect to this clone: No antigen is known for it.

Findings and caveats of the study: Functional markers like CD4, CD8 and FOXP3 were missed in bulk sequencing. Enriched TCRB sequences shared across patients were mostly commonly generated sequences. Tumors had roughly 2.5-fold higher T cell density and higher clonality than adjacent normal breast tissue.

This sequence originates from a person aged 55 to 75 with breast cancer. The chain recombines TRBV5-6 with TRBJ2-1; D gene unclear. Sequenced sample: breast tumor tissue. CDR3 sequence reads: CASSLFNEQFF. CDR3 bases: TGTGCCAGCAGCTTATTCAATGAGCAGTTCTTC. Looking up the rest from reference TRBV5-6 and TRBJ2-1 gives the full variable domain: DAGVTQSPTHLIKTRGQQVTLRCSPKSGHDTVSWYQQALGQGPQFIFQYYEEEERQRGNFPDRFSGHQFPNYSSELNVNALLLGDSALYLCASSLFNEQFFGPGTRLTVL.